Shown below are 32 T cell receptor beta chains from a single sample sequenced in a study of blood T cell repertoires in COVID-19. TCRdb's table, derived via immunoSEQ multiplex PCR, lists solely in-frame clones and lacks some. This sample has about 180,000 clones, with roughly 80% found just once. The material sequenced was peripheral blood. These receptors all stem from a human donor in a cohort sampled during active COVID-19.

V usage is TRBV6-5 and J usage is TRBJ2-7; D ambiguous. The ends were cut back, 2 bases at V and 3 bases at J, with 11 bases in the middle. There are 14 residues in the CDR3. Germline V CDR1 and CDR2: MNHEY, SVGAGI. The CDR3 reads CASSYAGAFYEQYF. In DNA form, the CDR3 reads TGTGCCAGCAGTTACGCAGGTGCCTTCTACGAGCAGTACTTC.

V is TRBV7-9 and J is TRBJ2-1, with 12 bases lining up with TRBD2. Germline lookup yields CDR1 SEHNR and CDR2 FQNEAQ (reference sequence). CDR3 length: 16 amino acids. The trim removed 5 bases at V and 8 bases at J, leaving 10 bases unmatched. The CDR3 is CASSLQPGLAGYEQFF. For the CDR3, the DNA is TGTGCCAGCAGCCTACAACCGGGACTAGCGGGCTATGAGCAGTTCTTC.

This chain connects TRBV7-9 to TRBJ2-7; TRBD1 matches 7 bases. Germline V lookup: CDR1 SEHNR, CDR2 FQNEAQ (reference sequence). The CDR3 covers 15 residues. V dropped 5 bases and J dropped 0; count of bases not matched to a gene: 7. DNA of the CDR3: TGTGCCAGCAGCCCACCGGGACAGATCTCCTACGAGCAGTACTTC. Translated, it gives CASSPPGQISYEQYF.

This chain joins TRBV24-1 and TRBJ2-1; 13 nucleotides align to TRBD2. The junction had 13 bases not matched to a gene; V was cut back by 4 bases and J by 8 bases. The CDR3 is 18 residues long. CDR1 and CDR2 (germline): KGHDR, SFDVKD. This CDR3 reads CATSDTTSGGSRRDEQFF. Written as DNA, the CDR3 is TGTGCCACCAGTGACACGACTAGCGGGGGGTCCAGGAGGGATGAGCAGTTCTTC.

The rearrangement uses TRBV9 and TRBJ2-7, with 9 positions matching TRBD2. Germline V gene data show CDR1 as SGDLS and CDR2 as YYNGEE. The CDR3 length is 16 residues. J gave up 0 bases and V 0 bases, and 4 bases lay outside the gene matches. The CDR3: CASSVGTSGSSYEQYF. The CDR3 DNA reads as TGTGCCAGCAGCGTAGGCACTAGCGGGTCCTCCTACGAGCAGTACTTC.

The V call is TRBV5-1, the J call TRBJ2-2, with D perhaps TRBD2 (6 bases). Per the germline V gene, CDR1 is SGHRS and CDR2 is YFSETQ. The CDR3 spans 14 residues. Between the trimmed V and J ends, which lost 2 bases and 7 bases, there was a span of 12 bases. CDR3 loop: CASSLRLVDGELFF. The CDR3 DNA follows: TGCGCCAGCAGCTTAAGACTAGTAGACGGGGAGCTGTTTTTT.

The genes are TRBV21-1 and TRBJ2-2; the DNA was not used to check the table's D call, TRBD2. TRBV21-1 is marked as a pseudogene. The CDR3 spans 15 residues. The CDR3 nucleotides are TGTGCCAGCAGCGCCCCGACTAGTAACACCGGGGAGCTGTTTTTT. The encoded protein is CASSAPTSNTGELFF.

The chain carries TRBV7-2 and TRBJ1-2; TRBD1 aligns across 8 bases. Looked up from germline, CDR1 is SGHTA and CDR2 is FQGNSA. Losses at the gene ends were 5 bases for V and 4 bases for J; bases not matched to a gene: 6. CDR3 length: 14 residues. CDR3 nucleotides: TGTGCCAGCAGCACCGACAGGGGACCCTATGGCTACACCTTC. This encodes CASSTDRGPYGYTF.

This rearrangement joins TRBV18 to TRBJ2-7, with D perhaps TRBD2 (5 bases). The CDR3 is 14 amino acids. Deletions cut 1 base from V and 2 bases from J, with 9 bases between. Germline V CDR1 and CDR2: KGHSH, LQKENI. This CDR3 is CASSPRRETYEQYF. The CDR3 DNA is TGTGCCAGCTCACCACGCCGGGAAACCTACGAGCAGTACTTC. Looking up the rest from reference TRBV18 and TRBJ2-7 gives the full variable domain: NAGVMQNPRHLVRRRGQEARLRCSPMKGHSHVYWYRQLPEEGLKFMVYLQKENIIDESGMPKERFSAEFPKEGPSILRIQQVVRGDSAAYFCASSPRRETYEQYFGPGTRLTVT.

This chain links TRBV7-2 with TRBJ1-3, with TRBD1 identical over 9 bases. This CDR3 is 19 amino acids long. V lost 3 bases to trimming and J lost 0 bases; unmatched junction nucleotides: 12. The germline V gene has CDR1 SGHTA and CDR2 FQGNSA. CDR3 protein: CASSLAGTGPISSGNTIYF. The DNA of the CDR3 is TGTGCCAGCAGCTTGGCCGGGACAGGGCCTATAAGCTCTGGAAACACCATATATTTT.

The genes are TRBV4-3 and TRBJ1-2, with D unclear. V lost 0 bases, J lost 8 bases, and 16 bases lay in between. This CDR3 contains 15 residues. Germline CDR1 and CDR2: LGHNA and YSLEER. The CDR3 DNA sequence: TGCGCCAGCAGCCAAGATCCCAATGAGGGATTCGGCTACACCTTC. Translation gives CASSQDPNEGFGYTF.

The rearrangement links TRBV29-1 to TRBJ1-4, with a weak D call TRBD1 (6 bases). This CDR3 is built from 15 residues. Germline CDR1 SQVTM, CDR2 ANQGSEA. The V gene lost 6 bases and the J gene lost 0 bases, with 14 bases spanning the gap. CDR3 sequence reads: CSVRGRGATNEKLFF. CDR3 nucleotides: TGCAGCGTCCGGGGGAGGGGGGCAACTAATGAAAAACTGTTTTTT.

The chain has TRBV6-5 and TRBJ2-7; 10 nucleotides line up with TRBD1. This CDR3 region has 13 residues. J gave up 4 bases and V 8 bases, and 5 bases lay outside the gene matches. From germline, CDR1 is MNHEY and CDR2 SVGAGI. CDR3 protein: CASGDRGPYEQYF. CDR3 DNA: TGTGCCAGCGGCGACAGGGGGCCTTACGAGCAGTACTTC.

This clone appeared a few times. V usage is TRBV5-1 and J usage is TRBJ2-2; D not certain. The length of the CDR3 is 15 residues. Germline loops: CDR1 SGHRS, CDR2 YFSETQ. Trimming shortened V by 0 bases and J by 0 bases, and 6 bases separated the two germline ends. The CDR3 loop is CASSLDRPNTGELFF. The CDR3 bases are TGCGCCAGCAGCTTGGACAGACCGAACACCGGGGAGCTGTTTTTT.

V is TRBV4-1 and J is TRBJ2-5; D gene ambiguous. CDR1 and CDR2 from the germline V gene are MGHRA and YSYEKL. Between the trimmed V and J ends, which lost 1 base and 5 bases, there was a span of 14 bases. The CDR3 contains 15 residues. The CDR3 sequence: CASSQGLVLLETQYF. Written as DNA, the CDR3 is TGCGCCAGCAGCCAAGGGCTAGTATTGCTGGAGACCCAGTACTTC.

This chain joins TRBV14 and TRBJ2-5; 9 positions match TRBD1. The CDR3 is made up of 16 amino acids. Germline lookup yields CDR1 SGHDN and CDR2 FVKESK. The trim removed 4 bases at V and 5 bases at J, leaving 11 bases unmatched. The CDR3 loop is CASSPMGQGIIETQYF. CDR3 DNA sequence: TGTGCCAGCAGCCCTATGGGACAGGGAATTATCGAGACCCAGTACTTC.

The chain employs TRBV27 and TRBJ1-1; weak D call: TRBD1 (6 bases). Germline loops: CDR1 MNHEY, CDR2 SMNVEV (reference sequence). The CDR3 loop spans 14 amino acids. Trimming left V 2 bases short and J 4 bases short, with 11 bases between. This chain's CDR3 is CASSLTGSGTEAFF. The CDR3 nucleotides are TGTGCCAGCAGTTTAACAGGGAGTGGCACTGAAGCTTTCTTT.

CDR3 protein: CASSMTGRTDTQYF. The CDR3 nucleotides read TGTGCCAGTAGTATGACAGGGAGGACAGATACGCAGTATTTT. The V and J genes are TRBV19 and TRBJ2-3, with D possibly being TRBD1 (7 bases). V lost 3 bases and J lost 3, with 10 bases in between. This CDR3 contains 14 residues. Germline lookup yields CDR1 LNHDA and CDR2 SQIVND (reference sequence).

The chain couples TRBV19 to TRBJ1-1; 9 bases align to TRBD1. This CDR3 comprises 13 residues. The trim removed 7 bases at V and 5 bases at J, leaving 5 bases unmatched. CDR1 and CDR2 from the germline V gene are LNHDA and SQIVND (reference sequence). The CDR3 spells CASITGGLTEAFF. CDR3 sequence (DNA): TGTGCCAGTATTACAGGGGGCTTGACTGAAGCTTTCTTT.

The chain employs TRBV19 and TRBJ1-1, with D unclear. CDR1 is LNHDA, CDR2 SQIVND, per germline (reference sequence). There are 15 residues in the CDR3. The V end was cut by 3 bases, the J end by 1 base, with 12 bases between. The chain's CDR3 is CASSIEGRGNTEAFF. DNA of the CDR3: TGTGCCAGTAGTATTGAGGGCCGGGGGAACACTGAAGCTTTCTTT.

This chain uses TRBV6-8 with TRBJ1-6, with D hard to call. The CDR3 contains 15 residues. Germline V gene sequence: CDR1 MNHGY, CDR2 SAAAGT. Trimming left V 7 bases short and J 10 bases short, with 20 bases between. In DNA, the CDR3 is TGTGCCAGCACGCGTGAGGGCTGGGTTTGGTCACCCCTCCACTTT. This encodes CASTREGWVWSPLHF.

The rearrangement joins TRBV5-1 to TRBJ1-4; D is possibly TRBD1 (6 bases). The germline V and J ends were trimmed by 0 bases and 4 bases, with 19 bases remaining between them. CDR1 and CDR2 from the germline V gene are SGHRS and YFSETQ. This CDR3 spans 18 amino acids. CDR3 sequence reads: CASSLGDRSRGLNEKLFF. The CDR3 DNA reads TGCGCCAGCAGCTTGGGAGACAGGTCGCGTGGCCTTAATGAAAAACTGTTTTTT. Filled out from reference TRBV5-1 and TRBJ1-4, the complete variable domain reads KAGVTQTPRYLIKTRGQQVTLSCSPISGHRSVSWYQQTPGQGLQFLFEYFSETQRNKGNFPGRFSGRQFSNSRSEMNVSTLELGDSALYLCASSLGDRSRGLNEKLFFGSGTQLSVL.

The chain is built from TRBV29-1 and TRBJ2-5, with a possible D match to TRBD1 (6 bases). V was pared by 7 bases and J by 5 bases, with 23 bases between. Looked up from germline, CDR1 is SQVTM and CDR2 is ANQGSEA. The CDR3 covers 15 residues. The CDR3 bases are TGCAGCGCATTACCACAGGGTGTAGTAGTCGAGACCCAGTACTTC. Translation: CSALPQGVVVETQYF. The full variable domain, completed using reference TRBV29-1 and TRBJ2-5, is SAVISQKPSRDICQRGTSLTIQCQVDSQVTMMFWYRQQPGQSLTLIATANQGSEATYESGFVIDKFPISRPNLTFSTLTVSNMSPEDSSIYLCSALPQGVVVETQYFGPGTRLLVL.

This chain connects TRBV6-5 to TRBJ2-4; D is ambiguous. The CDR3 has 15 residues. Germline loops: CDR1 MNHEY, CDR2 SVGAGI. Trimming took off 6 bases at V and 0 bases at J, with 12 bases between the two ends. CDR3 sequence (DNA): TGTGCCAGCAGACCGGTTGAACTAGCCAAAAACATTCAGTACTTC. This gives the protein CASRPVELAKNIQYF.

The CDR3 sequence is CASSLGQGTMGEKLFF. The CDR3 region has the DNA TGTGCCAGCAGCCTAGGACAGGGAACCATGGGAGAAAAACTGTTTTTT. The chain links TRBV7-6 to TRBJ1-4, with 8 bases aligning to TRBD1. CDR1 and CDR2 from the germline V gene are SGHVS and FNYEAQ. This CDR3 spans 16 amino acids. V dropped 5 bases and J dropped 8; count of bases not matched to a gene: 13.

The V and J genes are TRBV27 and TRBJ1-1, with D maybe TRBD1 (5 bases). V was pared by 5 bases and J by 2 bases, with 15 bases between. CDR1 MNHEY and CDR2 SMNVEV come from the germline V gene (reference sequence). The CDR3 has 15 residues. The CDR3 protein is CASSRPAGGNTEAFF. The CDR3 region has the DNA TGTGCCAGCAGTCGTCCCGCCGGGGGAAACACTGAAGCTTTCTTT.

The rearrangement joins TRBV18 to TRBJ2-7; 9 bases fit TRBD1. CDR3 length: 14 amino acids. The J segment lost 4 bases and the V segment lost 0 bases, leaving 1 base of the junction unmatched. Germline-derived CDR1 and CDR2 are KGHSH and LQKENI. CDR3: CASSPPDRGYEQYF. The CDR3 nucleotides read TGTGCCAGCTCACCACCGGACAGGGGTTACGAGCAGTACTTC.

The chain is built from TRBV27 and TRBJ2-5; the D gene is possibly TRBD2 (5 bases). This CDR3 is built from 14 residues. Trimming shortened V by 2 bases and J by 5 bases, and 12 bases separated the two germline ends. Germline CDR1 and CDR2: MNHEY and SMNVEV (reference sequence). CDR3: CASSLITAAETQYF. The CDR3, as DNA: TGTGCCAGCAGTTTAATCACAGCGGCGGAGACCCAGTACTTC.

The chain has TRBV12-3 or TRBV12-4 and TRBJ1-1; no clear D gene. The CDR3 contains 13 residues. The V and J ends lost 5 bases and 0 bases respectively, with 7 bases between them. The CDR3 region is CASSPTMNTEAFF. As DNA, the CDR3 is TGTGCCAGCAGTCCCACAATGAACACTGAAGCTTTCTTT.

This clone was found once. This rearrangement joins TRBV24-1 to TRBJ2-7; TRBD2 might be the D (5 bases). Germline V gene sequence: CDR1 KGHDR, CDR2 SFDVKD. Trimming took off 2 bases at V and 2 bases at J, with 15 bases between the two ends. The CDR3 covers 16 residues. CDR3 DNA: TGTGCCACCAGTGATTCCGGACTCGGACTCCCCTACGAGCAGTACTTC. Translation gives CATSDSGLGLPYEQYF.

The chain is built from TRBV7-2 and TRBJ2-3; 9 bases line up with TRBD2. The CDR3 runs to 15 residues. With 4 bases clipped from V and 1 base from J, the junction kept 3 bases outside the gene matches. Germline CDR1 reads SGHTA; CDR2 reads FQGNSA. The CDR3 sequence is CASSSIAGGTDTQYF. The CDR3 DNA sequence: TGTGCCAGCAGCTCCATAGCGGGGGGCACAGATACGCAGTATTTT.

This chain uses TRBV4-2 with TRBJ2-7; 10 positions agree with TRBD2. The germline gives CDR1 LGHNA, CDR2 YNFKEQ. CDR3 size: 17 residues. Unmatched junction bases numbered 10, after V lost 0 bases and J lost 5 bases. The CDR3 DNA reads TGTGCCAGCAGCCAAGATCGGGGGCAGCGGGGGGGCCACGAGCAGTACTTC. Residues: CASSQDRGQRGGHEQYF.